The clone carrying this T cell receptor (beta chain) was observed at least ten times. Its specificity is not known. TCRdb reanalysed the 5' RACE reads using MiXCR and keeps one entry per CDR3 protein. The repertoire consists of 250,000 to 300,000 distinct CDR3 sequences, with roughly 16% occurring once and the leading ten covering roughly 25%. This sample stems from a study of T-cell memory formation after mild COVID-19. Trimming stripped 3 bases from V and 0 bases from J, with 12 bases between. CDR1 is LGHNA, CDR2 YNFKEQ, per germline. The CDR3 has 15 amino acids. Broader study findings: Researchers could not confirm that second-wave clones peaking on day 37 targeted SARS-CoV-2.

The chain recombines TRBV4-2 with TRBJ2-7; possible D gene TRBD2, 5 bases. This TCR derives from a man between 18 and 35 years old who had mild COVID-19 (a few samples of this study predate the infection). Cell type and time point are not known. The specimen sequenced was PBMCs or a T cell subset sorted from them (not recorded which). The CDR3 nucleotides are TGTGCCAGCAGCCATGCTACGGGGAGCTCCTACGAGCAGTACTTC. As protein: CASSHATGSSYEQYF.